The clone carrying this T cell receptor beta chain has a single count. The sample belongs to a study of blood T cell repertoires in COVID-19. TCRdb's table, derived via immunoSEQ multiplex PCR, lists solely in-frame clones and lacks some. Found here are roughly 150,000 clones, under 90% of them singletons; the top ten hold around 3.2%. What was sequenced was PBMCs or T cells enriched from blood (not recorded which). This clonotype was obtained from a woman aged 60-70 years who had recovered from COVID-19.

The CDR3 spells CASSFKVGVYGYTF. The CDR3 DNA sequence: TGTGCCAGCAGTTTCAAGGTGGGAGTCTATGGCTACACCTTC. V and J are TRBV6-5 and TRBJ1-2, with D hard to call. This CDR3 comprises 14 residues. V lost 4 bases and J 4 bases, leaving 13 bases between the germline ends. Germline values: CDR1 MNHEY, CDR2 SVGAGI.